These 7 T cell receptor beta chains came from one sample sequenced in a study of blood T cells in healthy people across ages. PCR was performed a second time for roughly 7 to 12 cycles using a sample-barcoded 5' primer and a J-beta primer mix. MiXCR, applied by TCRdb to the 5' RACE reads, yields one record per CDR3 protein. The data contain about 1.8 million distinct CDR3 sequences, about 50% of them singletons. Input material: blood. The source of these receptors is a woman between 40 and 55 years old in good health.

A few counts support this clonotype. The chain has TRBV7-9 and TRBJ2-3; no clear D gene. CDR3 size: 11 residues. The germline CDR1 and CDR2 sequences are SEHNR and FQNEAQ (reference sequence). Trimming shortened V by 5 bases and J by 11 bases, and 11 bases separated the two germline ends. CDR3 residues: CASSLFVKQYF. In DNA form, the CDR3 reads TGTGCCAGCAGCCTGTTTGTCAAGCAGTATTTT.

This clonotype was seen more than once but under ten times. CDR3 DNA sequence: TGTGCCAGCAGCCCATCGGATTCCTACAATGAGCAGTTCTTC. Its protein is CASSPSDSYNEQFF. The genes are TRBV3-1 and TRBJ2-1; no reliable D call. CDR3 length: 14 amino acids. V was trimmed by 4 bases and J by 1 base, leaving 8 bases between them. Germline CDR1 and CDR2: LGHDT and YNNKEL (reference sequence).

The V call is TRBV6-5, the J call TRBJ2-1, with TRBD1 as a possible D gene (6 bases). The CDR3 spans 14 residues. Germline-derived CDR1 and CDR2 are MNHEY and SVGAGI. Trimming stripped 2 bases from V and 8 bases from J, with 13 bases between. Written as DNA, the CDR3 is TGTGCCAGCAGTTACGGCAGGGGTAGCGATGAGCAGTTCTTC. Translated, it gives CASSYGRGSDEQFF.

In the case of this clonotype: A much larger clone differs from this one at a single base, so this may be a read error. The V and J genes are TRBV5-1 and TRBJ2-1; TRBD2 is a possible D gene (7 bases). The germline V and J ends were trimmed by 4 bases and 10 bases, with 15 bases remaining between them. Germline values: CDR1 SGHRS, CDR2 YFSETQ. The CDR3 has 13 amino acids. The CDR3 DNA reads as TGCGCCAGCAGCGTGGAGGGGGGGACAGAGCAGTTCTTC. Residues: CASSVEGGTEQFF.

V gene TRBV3-1 combines with J gene TRBJ2-5; the match to TRBD2 covers 10 bases. Germline assignment: CDR1 LGHDT and CDR2 YNNKEL (reference sequence). The J segment lost 5 bases and the V segment lost 3 bases, leaving 9 bases of the junction unmatched. The CDR3 consists of 16 residues. The CDR3 coding sequence is TGTGCCAGCAGCCATCGAATAGCGGGGGGCAGGGAGACCCAGTACTTC. Amino acid sequence: CASSHRIAGGRETQYF.

The J gene is TRBJ2-3, the V gene TRBV24-1; TRBD1 might be the D (7 bases). The V end was cut by 4 bases, the J end by 3 bases, with 22 bases between. This CDR3 is 18 amino acids long. Germline-derived CDR1 and CDR2 are KGHDR and SFDVKD. CDR3 sequence (DNA): TGTGCCACCAGTGAACGCCTGGTTACACAGGGGAGGACAGATACGCAGTATTTT. Its protein is CATSERLVTQGRTDTQYF.

The rearrangement joins TRBV9 to TRBJ2-2, with D hard to call. Germline V gene sequence: CDR1 SGDLS, CDR2 YYNGEE. CDR3 length: 15 residues. Trimming cost V 0 bases and J 2 bases, with 8 bases left between them. The CDR3 sequence is CASSVDGSNTGELFF. The CDR3 DNA reads as TGTGCCAGCAGCGTAGATGGCAGCAACACCGGGGAGCTGTTTTTT.